Below, 5 T cell receptor beta chains from the same sample are listed, as sequenced in a study of T cells after yellow fever vaccination. In TCRdb, the 5' RACE reads were re-called with MiXCR into one record per CDR3 protein. The table lists approximately 330,000 distinct CDR3 sequences, approximately 12% of them singletons. Sequencing was performed on CD4+ T cells sorted from PBMCs, taken 15 days after the yellow fever booster vaccination. The source is a man aged 18 to 35 who received the YFV17D yellow fever vaccine.

The CDR3 region is CASSLIGRSPFTQYF. CDR3 DNA sequence: TGTGCCAGCAGTTTAATCGGCAGGTCCCCCTTTACCCAGTACTTC. The gene calls are TRBV12-3 or TRBV12-4 and TRBJ2-5, with no clear D. The length of the CDR3 is 15 residues. Deletions cut 2 bases from V and 8 bases from J, with 18 bases between.

The chain joins TRBV4-1 to TRBJ2-2, with 12 bases identical to TRBD2. Per germline, CDR1 MGHRA and CDR2 YSYEKL. V shed 0 bases, J shed 4 bases, and the junction held 12 bases outside the gene matches. The CDR3 has 20 residues. The CDR3 bases are TGCGCCAGCAGCCAAGATAGTAACCTAGCGGGGGGGCGGAGCACCGGGGAGCTGTTTTTT. Translated, it gives CASSQDSNLAGGRSTGELFF.

This clonotype was seen a handful of times. J is TRBJ2-7 and V is TRBV3-1; D is uncertain. The CDR3 has 13 residues. The germline CDR1 and CDR2 sequences are LGHDT and YNNKEL (reference sequence). Trimming removed 8 bases from V and 3 bases from J, with 14 bases in between. This CDR3 reads CASGAWQGYEQYV. The CDR3 bases are TGTGCCAGCGGAGCTTGGCAAGGCTACGAGCAGTACGTC.

The rearrangement uses TRBV5-1 and TRBJ2-1; 8 bases agree with TRBD2. The CDR3 loop spans 14 amino acids. The germline gives CDR1 SGHRS, CDR2 YFSETQ. V dropped 6 bases and J dropped 4; count of bases not matched to a gene: 6. The CDR3 DNA follows: TGCGCCAGCAAGGGGCGGGGGGCATACAATGAGCAGTTCTTC. Its protein product is CASKGRGAYNEQFF.

V is TRBV11-2 and J is TRBJ1-1; tentatively, D is TRBD1 (5 bases). V was clipped by 0 bases and J by 5 bases, with 10 bases between them. The CDR3 covers 14 residues. Germline CDR1 and CDR2: SGHAT and FQNNGV. CDR3 nucleotides: TGTGCCAGCAGCTTAGATCCAGGGCAGACTGAAGCTTTCTTT. Amino acids: CASSLDPGQTEAFF.